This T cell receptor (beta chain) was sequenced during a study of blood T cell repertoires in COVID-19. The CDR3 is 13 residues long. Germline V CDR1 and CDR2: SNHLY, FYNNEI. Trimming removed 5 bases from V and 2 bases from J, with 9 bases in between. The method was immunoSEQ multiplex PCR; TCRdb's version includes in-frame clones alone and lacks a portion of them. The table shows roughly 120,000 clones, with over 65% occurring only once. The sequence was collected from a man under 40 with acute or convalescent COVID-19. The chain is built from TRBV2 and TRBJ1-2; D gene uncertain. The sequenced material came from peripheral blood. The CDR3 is CASSLDSNYGYTF. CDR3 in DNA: TGTGCCAGCAGTCTAGATTCAAACTATGGCTACACCTTC.